This passage covers 22 T cell receptor beta chains from one sample sequenced in a study of shared clonotypes between healthy human individuals. Method: immunoSEQ multiplex PCR; TCRdb's copy keeps in-frame clones and lacks some. In the table there are some 2,400,000 clones, 90% to 96% of which are singletons. Sequencing was performed on naive CD4+ T cells sorted from blood. The subset: CD45RA+ positively selected. These receptors were obtained from a man aged 18 to 29 in good health.

This clone was picked up one time. V usage is TRBV12-5 and J usage is TRBJ1-3; TRBD1 agrees at 11 bases. J lost 6 bases, V lost 6 bases, and 7 bases had no gene match. This CDR3 is 15 amino acids long. Germline values: CDR1 LGHNT, CDR2 FRNRAP. The CDR3 loop is CASGAWDRGTNTIYF. DNA for the CDR3: TGTGCTAGTGGCGCATGGGACAGGGGGACAAACACCATATATTTT.

The CDR3 DNA follows: TGCGCCAGCAGTGCTCACCTGGGACAGAGCTCTGGAAACACCATATATTTT. It yields the protein CASSAHLGQSSGNTIYF. This sequence joins TRBV10-2 and TRBJ1-3; the match to TRBD1 covers 7 bases. The V gene's germline CDR1 is WSHSY and CDR2 SAAADI. The J segment lost 0 bases and the V segment lost 4 bases, leaving 9 bases of the junction unmatched. CDR3 size: 17 residues.

This clone is a singleton in its sample. The J gene is TRBJ1-1, the V gene TRBV2; D call uncertain. Germline loops: CDR1 SNHLY, CDR2 FYNNEI. CDR3 length: 18 amino acids. V dropped 0 bases and J dropped 1 base, with 18 bases sitting between them. The CDR3 nucleotides read TGTGCCAGCAGTGAAGCGAGGGTAAAAGGGCGGGGGAACACTGAAGCTTTCTTT. Translating gives CASSEARVKGRGNTEAFF.

The gene calls are TRBV30 and TRBJ2-5, with 10 bases lining up with TRBD2. V shed 3 bases and J 4 bases; nucleotides not matched to a gene: 11. Germline V CDR1 and CDR2: GTSNPN, SVGIG (reference sequence). This CDR3 has 16 residues. The CDR3 DNA follows: TGTGCCTGGAGCGCCACCTCTAGCGGGGGTGGAGAGACCCAGTACTTC. Its translation: CAWSATSSGGGETQYF.

In the case of this clone: Other DNA sequences in this specimen translate into the identical CDR3. The chain has TRBV5-1 and TRBJ2-7, with 9 bases identical to TRBD1. With V trimmed by 4 bases and J by 0 bases, 5 bases remained unmatched. Germline V gives CDR1 SGHRS, CDR2 YFSETQ. The CDR3 runs to 15 residues. The CDR3 spells CASSGRTGASYEQYF. CDR3 nucleotides: TGCGCCAGCAGCGGCCGGACAGGGGCCTCCTACGAGCAGTACTTC.

The chain is built from TRBV5-1 and TRBJ1-1; D is possibly TRBD1 (5 bases). The V gene lost 4 bases and the J gene lost 1 base, with 14 bases spanning the gap. The germline V gene has CDR1 SGHRS and CDR2 YFSETQ. The CDR3 is 15 amino acids. CDR3 sequence: CASSQTGTANTEAFF. In nucleotides, the CDR3 is TGCGCCAGCAGCCAAACCGGGACGGCGAACACTGAAGCTTTCTTT. Filled out from reference TRBV5-1 and TRBJ1-1, the complete variable domain reads KAGVTQTPRYLIKTRGQQVTLSCSPISGHRSVSWYQQTPGQGLQFLFEYFSETQRNKGNFPGRFSGRQFSNSRSEMNVSTLELGDSALYLCASSQTGTANTEAFFGQGTRLTVV.

This clone was observed once. Other DNA sequences within the sample encode an identical CDR3. The V call is TRBV5-1, the J call TRBJ2-3, with 12 bases matching TRBD1. CDR1 is SGHRS, CDR2 YFSETQ, per germline. This CDR3 has 15 amino acids. With 4 bases clipped from V and 4 bases from J, the junction kept 4 bases outside the gene matches. CDR3 in amino acids: CASSTGQGASDTQYF. The CDR3 DNA sequence: TGCGCCAGCAGCACGGGACAGGGGGCCTCAGATACGCAGTATTTT.

J is TRBJ2-3 and V is TRBV11-3, with D perhaps matching TRBD1 (6 bases). Germline V gene data show CDR1 as SGHNT and CDR2 as YENEEA. The CDR3 is made up of 16 amino acids. V was trimmed by 5 bases and J by 4 bases, leaving 19 bases between them. The CDR3 nucleotides read TGTGCCAGCAGCCCCCAGGGGCCAGGGACCGCAGATACGCAGTATTTT. Its protein product is CASSPQGPGTADTQYF.

The rearrangement links TRBV6-5 to TRBJ2-1; no clear D. CDR1 and CDR2 (germline): MNHEY, SVGAGI. The V gene lost 5 bases and the J gene lost 8 bases, with 13 bases spanning the gap. CDR3 size: 13 residues. The CDR3 loop is CASSPLQRHEQFF. For the CDR3, the DNA is TGTGCCAGCAGTCCCCTGCAAAGGCATGAGCAGTTCTTC.

The gene calls are TRBV19 and TRBJ1-1, with D uncertain. Germline CDR1 LNHDA, CDR2 SQIVND (reference sequence). The CDR3 consists of 11 residues. Trimming stripped 7 bases from V and 2 bases from J, with 5 bases between. CDR3 DNA: TGTGCCAGTAAGGGAAACACTGAAGCTTTCTTT. As protein: CASKGNTEAFF.

V usage is TRBV6-1 and J usage is TRBJ2-1, with D uncertain. Per the germline V gene, CDR1 is MNHNS and CDR2 is SASEGT. V was cut by 3 bases and J by 12 bases, with 15 bases left in between. The CDR3 has 13 amino acids. The CDR3 bases are TGTGCCAGCAGTGATTTTCGAGATAGGACGCAGTTCTTC. This sequence encodes CASSDFRDRTQFF.

This rearrangement joins TRBV6-4 to TRBJ2-7; a weak D match, TRBD2 (6 bases). Trimming took 0 bases from V and 1 from J, leaving 13 bases between them. The CDR3 is 16 amino acids. Germline assignment: CDR1 MRHNA and CDR2 SNTAGT. CDR3 DNA sequence: TGTGCCAGCAGTGACTCGAGGCGGGACCGATCCTACGAGCAGTACTTC. Amino acids: CASSDSRRDRSYEQYF.

This sequence joins TRBV9 and TRBJ1-2, with D perhaps matching TRBD1 (6 bases). Germline CDR1 SGDLS, CDR2 YYNGEE. The CDR3 length is 12 residues. V was shortened by 6 bases and J by 6 bases, with 12 bases between the two germline ends. As DNA, the CDR3 is TGTGCCAGCACCCTAGACAGGCATGGCTACACCTTC. Amino acid sequence: CASTLDRHGYTF.

This clone was seen just once. This chain links TRBV7-6 with TRBJ1-4; the match to TRBD1 covers 9 bases. Germline assignment: CDR1 SGHVS and CDR2 FNYEAQ. V shed 5 bases and J 6 bases; nucleotides not matched to a gene: 7. The CDR3 has 15 amino acids. CDR3 sequence: CASSPYRGRDEKLFF. CDR3 in DNA: TGTGCCAGCAGCCCTTACAGGGGGCGCGATGAAAAACTGTTTTTT.

The gene calls are TRBV9 and TRBJ2-7, with 9 bases that match TRBD1. V lost 4 bases and J lost 2; bases outside the gene matches: 13. The length of the CDR3 is 17 residues. Germline assignment: CDR1 SGDLS and CDR2 YYNGEE. The CDR3 DNA reads as TGTGCCAGCAGCCCCCAGGTGACAGGGGGTATGGCCTACGAGCAGTACTTC. It yields the protein CASSPQVTGGMAYEQYF. The full variable domain, rest sourced from reference TRBV9 and TRBJ2-7, is DSGVTQTPKHLITATGQRVTLRCSPRSGDLSVYWYQQSLDQGLQFLIQYYNGEERAKGNILERFSAQQFPDLHSELNLSSLELGDSALYFCASSPQVTGGMAYEQYFGPGTRLTVT.

This clone appeared once. This chain uses TRBV28 with TRBJ1-2; D perhaps matches TRBD1 (6 bases). The V gene lost 3 bases and the J gene lost 3 bases, with 11 bases spanning the gap. Germline CDR1 MDHEN, CDR2 SYDVKM. The CDR3 is made up of 14 amino acids. The CDR3 DNA follows: TGTGCCAGCAGTTTTTATGAGGGGGACTATGGCTACACCTTC. Its translation: CASSFYEGDYGYTF.

The gene calls are TRBV18 and TRBJ1-1, with a tentative D call TRBD1 (6 bases). The germline V and J ends were trimmed by 5 bases and 3 bases, with 13 bases remaining between them. Germline V gives CDR1 KGHSH, CDR2 LQKENI. The length of the CDR3 is 14 residues. CDR3 region: CASSGDISDTEAFF. The CDR3 DNA reads TGTGCCAGCTCAGGGGACATTAGCGACACTGAAGCTTTCTTT.

The chain joins TRBV30 to TRBJ1-5; D is perhaps TRBD1 (5 bases). The germline V gene has CDR1 GTSNPN and CDR2 SVGIG (reference sequence). This CDR3 contains 16 residues. The V end was cut by 3 bases, the J end by 5 bases, with 20 bases between. The CDR3 region is CAWSRQPFTFYQPQHF. CDR3 DNA: TGTGCCTGGAGCAGACAGCCCTTTACTTTTTATCAGCCCCAGCATTTT.

This sequence joins TRBV4-1 and TRBJ2-7, with 7 positions matching TRBD1. Germline V gene data show CDR1 as MGHRA and CDR2 as YSYEKL. V was pared by 4 bases and J by 10 bases, with 13 bases of the junction left unmatched. This CDR3 is 14 amino acids long. CDR3 in amino acids: CASSPGQDLRGQYF. DNA of the CDR3: TGCGCCAGCAGCCCCGGACAGGACTTACGAGGACAGTACTTC.

The J gene is TRBJ2-3, the V gene TRBV4-1; 8 positions agree with TRBD2. The germline gives CDR1 MGHRA, CDR2 YSYEKL. V lost 4 bases and J lost 0; bases outside the gene matches: 6. CDR3 length equals 16 residues. The CDR3 sequence: CASSLSGEPSTDTQYF. In nucleotides, the CDR3 is TGCGCCAGCAGCCTTAGCGGGGAACCAAGCACAGATACGCAGTATTTT.

This clone was seen once. This CDR3 reads CASSRTGLGELFF. The CDR3 DNA sequence: TGTGCCAGCAGTCGCACAGGGCTCGGGGAGCTGTTTTTT. The chain couples TRBV28 to TRBJ2-2, with D perhaps matching TRBD1 (6 bases). The CDR3 sequence is 13 residues long. With 5 bases removed from V and 7 bases from J, the gap between germline ends came to 11 bases. Per the germline V gene, CDR1 is MDHEN and CDR2 is SYDVKM.

The chain has TRBV28 and TRBJ2-2; tentative D call: TRBD2 (6 bases). The CDR3 runs 14 residues. V dropped 7 bases and J dropped 1 base, with 10 bases sitting between them. Looked up from germline, CDR1 is MDHEN and CDR2 is SYDVKM. The CDR3 sequence: CASKVSGNTGELFF. In DNA form, the CDR3 reads TGTGCCAGCAAGGTTAGCGGGAACACCGGGGAGCTGTTTTTT. Filled out from reference TRBV28 and TRBJ2-2, the complete variable domain reads DVKVTQSSRYLVKRTGEKVFLECVQDMDHENMFWYRQDPGLGLRLIYFSYDVKMKEKGDIPEGYSVSREKKERFSLILESASTNQTSMYLCASKVSGNTGELFFGEGSRLTVL.